What follows are 17 T cell receptor beta chains derived from one specimen sequenced in a study of blood T cells in healthy people across ages. A second PCR of 7 to 11 cycles used a sample-barcoded 5' primer and a J-beta primer mix. TCRdb itself ran the 5' RACE reads through MiXCR, one entry per CDR3 protein. The sample yields about 1,500,000 distinct CDR3 sequences, under 30% seen once. Specimen: blood. The origin of the receptors is a woman under 40 in good health.

This chain joins TRBV4-1 and TRBJ1-2; no reliable D call. Germline lookup yields CDR1 MGHRA and CDR2 YSYEKL. The CDR3 sequence is 13 residues long. Trimming removed 3 bases from V and 2 bases from J, with 7 bases in between. The DNA of the CDR3 is TGCGCCAGCAGCCAGATAGCAAACTATGGCTACACCTTC. Protein: CASSQIANYGYTF.

This clonotype was observed a handful of times. A much larger clonotype is one base distant, so this may be a read error. The chain joins TRBV12-3 or TRBV12-4 to TRBJ1-2; D not certain. The CDR3 covers 16 residues. CDR3 in amino acids: CANSLGAGGLGYGYTF. The CDR3 nucleotides read TGTGCCAACAGTTTAGGCGCCGGAGGACTTGGATATGGCTACACCTTC.

This clonotype was counted only a few times. The chain couples TRBV15 to TRBJ2-1, with 9 bases matching TRBD2. Germline V gene sequence: CDR1 LNHNV, CDR2 YYDKDF (reference sequence). There are 16 residues in the CDR3. J was trimmed by 8 bases and V by 1 base; bases with no gene match: 9. The CDR3 protein is CATSRVKGLAGDEQFF. The CDR3 region has the DNA TGTGCCACCAGCAGAGTGAAGGGACTAGCAGGCGATGAGCAGTTCTTC.

The rearrangement links TRBV5-5 to TRBJ2-1; TRBD2 matches at 14 bases. With V trimmed by 3 bases and J by 7 bases, 9 bases remained unmatched. The CDR3 contains 17 residues. Germline CDR1 is SGHKS and CDR2 is YYEKEE (reference sequence). The DNA of the CDR3 is TGTGCCAGCAGCTCACCGGGACTAGCGGGGGAAGGGAATGAGCAGTTCTTC. The encoded protein is CASSSPGLAGEGNEQFF.

This clonotype was observed a handful of times. CDR3 coding DNA: TGCGCCAGCAGCTTGACGCACACTGAAGCTTTCTTT. It specifies CASSLTHTEAFF. J is TRBJ1-1 and V is TRBV5-1; D gene uncertain. Trimming left V 1 base short and J 3 bases short, with 4 bases between. CDR1 is SGHRS and CDR2 is YFSETQ in the germline V gene. The CDR3 runs 12 residues.

The J gene is TRBJ2-6, the V gene TRBV5-1, with D possibly TRBD1 on 5 matching bases. CDR1 is SGHRS and CDR2 is YFSETQ in the germline V gene. The CDR3 extends over 14 amino acids. Trimming cost V 6 bases and J 0 bases, with 7 bases left between them. The CDR3 reads CASKGSSGANVLTF. The CDR3 DNA follows: TGCGCCAGCAAGGGGTCCTCTGGGGCCAACGTCCTGACTTTC.

This rearrangement joins TRBV20-1 to TRBJ2-1; possible D gene TRBD2, 5 bases. CDR3 length: 11 residues. Germline CDR1 is DFQATT and CDR2 is SNEGSKA (reference sequence). Trimming took 4 bases from V and 9 from J, leaving 10 bases between them. The CDR3 region is CSAMEEGEQFF. The CDR3 region has the DNA TGCAGTGCTATGGAAGAGGGTGAGCAGTTCTTC.

The V call is TRBV20-1, the J call TRBJ1-2; the match to TRBD1 covers 7 bases. CDR3 length: 13 amino acids. Trimming at V came to 7 bases and at J to 1 base, leaving 6 bases not matched to a gene. Germline V gene sequence: CDR1 DFQATT, CDR2 SNEGSKA (reference sequence). CDR3 residues: CSVKGAINYGYTF. In nucleotides, the CDR3 is TGCAGTGTAAAGGGGGCTATTAACTATGGCTACACCTTC.

V and J are TRBV6-4 and TRBJ2-2, with 7 nucleotides matching TRBD2. The CDR3 sequence is 15 residues long. V shed 0 bases, J shed 4 bases, and the junction held 2 bases outside the gene matches. Germline V gene lookup returns CDR1 MRHNA and CDR2 SNTAGT. The CDR3 sequence: CASSDSAGATGELFF. CDR3 DNA: TGTGCCAGCAGTGACTCGGCGGGAGCCACCGGGGAGCTGTTTTTT.

The chain is built from TRBV28 and TRBJ2-5; a possible D gene is TRBD2 (6 bases). The better agreement between TRBJ2-7 and the DNA end casts doubt on the J call. This CDR3 comprises 13 residues. CDR1 and CDR2 (germline): MDHEN, SYDVKM. CDR3 DNA: TGTGCCAGCCGGTTTGCTGGGACTTACGAGCAGTACTTC. This gives the protein CASRFAGTYEQYF.

This clonotype has only a few counts. The rearrangement links TRBV12-3 or TRBV12-4 to TRBJ1-5; D uncertain. V shed 6 bases and J shed 4 bases, with 7 bases lying between them. CDR3 size: 12 residues. Here the CDR3 reads CASRQANQPQHF. CDR3 DNA sequence: TGTGCCAGCAGGCAGGCGAATCAGCCCCAGCATTTT.

This clonotype was counted between two and nine times. The genes are TRBV28 and TRBJ2-3; D might be TRBD1 (5 bases). The CDR3 loop spans 14 amino acids. V gave up 7 bases and J gave up 0 bases, with 11 bases separating them. CDR1 is MDHEN and CDR2 is SYDVKM in the germline V gene. The CDR3 DNA reads as TGTGCCAGCAATAATCCAGGGAGCACAGATACGCAGTATTTT. As protein: CASNNPGSTDTQYF.

The chain couples TRBV6-6 to TRBJ1-2; D is ambiguous. Trimming removed 0 bases from V and 3 bases from J, with 8 bases in between. The CDR3 extends over 14 amino acids. Germline CDR1 MNHNY, CDR2 SVGAGI (reference sequence). The CDR3 DNA follows: TGTGCCAGCAGTTACTCGAGATCAGACTATGGCTACACCTTC. Translation: CASSYSRSDYGYTF.

This clonotype was seen only once. V usage is TRBV14 and J usage is TRBJ2-1; a weak D match, TRBD1 (8 bases). Germline lookup yields CDR1 SGHDN and CDR2 FVKESK. The CDR3 covers 14 residues. Trimming removed 8 bases from V and 7 bases from J, with 18 bases in between. As DNA, the CDR3 is TGTGCCAGCGGGGGGGACAGGACCACTAATGAGCAGTTCTTC. Protein: CASGGDRTTNEQFF.

The chain carries TRBV29-1 and TRBJ1-2; TRBD1 is a possible D gene (5 bases). From germline, CDR1 is SQVTM and CDR2 ANQGSEA. V was trimmed by 3 bases and J by 4 bases, leaving 15 bases between them. The CDR3 is made up of 14 amino acids. The CDR3 region is CSVDPGPGSYGYTF. The CDR3 bases are TGCAGCGTTGATCCGGGCCCAGGGAGCTATGGCTACACCTTC.

The chain employs TRBV19 and TRBJ1-5; a weak D match, TRBD1 (5 bases). The CDR3 has 14 residues. Germline V gene sequence: CDR1 LNHDA, CDR2 SQIVND (reference sequence). Trimming cost V 11 bases and J 5 bases, with 19 bases left between them. The CDR3 protein is CAGTAEGRHQPQHF. In DNA, the CDR3 is TGTGCCGGTACCGCGGAGGGGCGGCATCAGCCCCAGCATTTT.

The chain carries TRBV11-2 and TRBJ2-5; TRBD2 agrees at 10 bases. The germline V gene encodes CDR1 SGHAT and CDR2 FQNNGV. There are 15 residues in the CDR3. J was trimmed by 3 bases and V by 6 bases; bases with no gene match: 7. CDR3 residues: CASSSLGTSEETQYF. The CDR3 region has the DNA TGTGCCAGCAGTTCCCTCGGGACTAGCGAAGAGACCCAGTACTTC.